A single sample gave rise to the 12 T cell receptor beta chains below, sequenced in a study of cytomegalovirus exposure and HLA in healthy donors (dated by TCRdb to 2015 to 2018). The receptor library was made with the immunoSEQ multiplex PCR assay. The multiplex PCR relied on a mix of 60 forward primers for TCR Vbeta segments and 13 reverse primers for TCR Jbeta segments. In TCRdb, the immuneACCESS table is reduced to in-frame sequences with V and J assigned. These tables do not hold every clone; where another copy was compared, an unresolved V gene accounts for under half, and the others remain unexplained. In all, the sample holds 140,000 to 150,000 clones, and 70% to 80% of those were seen once. The ten largest clones add up to 2% to 2.5% of the sample. Sequencing was carried out using PBMCs. The source is a woman aged 55-69 years in good health and CMV-seropositive.

The chain couples TRBV9 to TRBJ1-1; D unresolved. Germline lookup yields CDR1 SGDLS and CDR2 YYNGEE. This CDR3 is built from 13 residues. V dropped 0 bases and J dropped 1 base, with 4 bases sitting between them. CDR3 sequence (DNA): TGTGCCAGCAGCGTAGCCCGGAACACTGAAGCTTTCTTT. Translated, it gives CASSVARNTEAFF. Together with reference TRBV9 and TRBJ1-1, the CDR3 gives the full variable domain: DSGVTQTPKHLITATGQRVTLRCSPRSGDLSVYWYQQSLDQGLQFLIQYYNGEERAKGNILERFSAQQFPDLHSELNLSSLELGDSALYFCASSVARNTEAFFGQGTRLTVV.

This chain links TRBV25-1 with TRBJ2-2, with D possibly matching TRBD2 (7 bases). CDR1 and CDR2 (germline): MGHDK, SYGVNS. With 10 bases removed from V and 4 bases from J, the gap between germline ends came to 19 bases. This CDR3 is built from 15 residues. CDR3 sequence (DNA): TGTGCCACCTGGGAAGGGGGAGGGAGCACCGGGGAGCTGTTTTTT. This gives the protein CATWEGGGSTGELFF.

This clone was seen a handful of times. This chain links TRBV6-1 with TRBJ1-2; D perhaps matches TRBD1 (6 bases). V dropped 8 bases and J dropped 2 bases, with 18 bases sitting between them. CDR3 length: 15 amino acids. CDR1 is MNHNS and CDR2 is SASEGT in the germline V gene. CDR3 bases: TGTGCCAGCGTAAACCGGGACATAAGGAACTATGGCTACACCTTC. Its translation: CASVNRDIRNYGYTF.

As DNA, the CDR3 is TGCGCCAGCCGATCGGGATCTCGCTCCTACGAGCAGTACTTC. Its protein is CASRSGSRSYEQYF. The rearrangement uses TRBV5-1 and TRBJ2-7; D is possibly TRBD2 (5 bases). This CDR3 has 14 amino acids. Trimming took off 7 bases at V and 0 bases at J, with 14 bases between the two ends. Germline-derived CDR1 and CDR2 are SGHRS and YFSETQ.

CDR3 DNA: TGTGCCAGCAAGGGGGCGGAACAGCCGTGGAGCGAGCAGTACTTC. This translates into CASKGAEQPWSEQYF. This rearrangement joins TRBV5-6 to TRBJ2-7; 7 positions agree with TRBD1. The CDR3 runs 15 residues. V shed 6 bases, J shed 6 bases, and the junction held 15 bases outside the gene matches. The germline gives CDR1 SGHDT, CDR2 YYEEEE. Full variable domain (remainder filled in from reference TRBV5-6 and TRBJ2-7): DAGVTQSPTHLIKTRGQQVTLRCSPKSGHDTVSWYQQALGQGPQFIFQYYEEEERQRGNFPDRFSGHQFPNYSSELNVNALLLGDSALYLCASKGAEQPWSEQYFGPGTRLTVT.

The chain links TRBV6-1 to TRBJ1-1; D unclear. There are 13 residues in the CDR3. Germline assignment: CDR1 MNHNS and CDR2 SASEGT. Trimming left V 6 bases short and J 1 base short, with 9 bases between. The CDR3 reads CASSPFGNTEAFF. For the CDR3, the DNA is TGTGCCAGCAGCCCTTTCGGGAACACTGAAGCTTTCTTT.

J is TRBJ1-1 and V is TRBV28, with a tentative D call TRBD1 (6 bases). Germline loops: CDR1 MDHEN, CDR2 SYDVKM. This CDR3 region has 15 residues. Trimming cost V 4 bases and J 7 bases, with 19 bases left between them. The CDR3 protein is CASSSQDRFYSEAFF. CDR3 coding DNA: TGTGCCAGCAGTTCACAAGACAGGTTCTATAGTGAAGCTTTCTTT.

Here the CDR3 DNA reads TGTGCCAGCAGTTCCAGGGGGTATAGCAATCAGCCCCAGCATTTT. It codes for CASSSRGYSNQPQHF. The J gene is TRBJ1-5, the V gene TRBV6-5, with 7 bases matching TRBD1. The length of the CDR3 is 15 residues. CDR1 and CDR2 (germline): MNHEY, SVGAGI. J gave up 0 bases and V 4 bases, and 3 bases lay outside the gene matches.

V is TRBV5-4 and J is TRBJ2-2; 8 bases fit TRBD2. The V segment lost 4 bases and the J segment 2 bases; nucleotides outside the gene matches: 4. Per germline, CDR1 SGHNT and CDR2 YYREEE (reference sequence). CDR3 length: 15 amino acids. CDR3 sequence (DNA): TGTGCCAGCAGCCCCGGGGGGGGAAACACCGGGGAGCTGTTTTTT. Translation gives CASSPGGGNTGELFF.

This clone was observed once. The V and J genes are TRBV19 and TRBJ2-2; possibly TRBD2 for D (6 bases). The ends were cut back, 7 bases at V and 4 bases at J, with 16 bases in the middle. Per germline, CDR1 LNHDA and CDR2 SQIVND (reference sequence). The CDR3 has 15 residues. CDR3 sequence (DNA): TGTGCCAGTACCTATCAGACTAGGACCACCGGGGAGCTGTTTTTT. This gives the protein CASTYQTRTTGELFF.

The rearrangement links TRBV28 to TRBJ2-5; 12 bases line up with TRBD1. Unmatched junction bases numbered 4, after V lost 4 bases and J lost 4 bases. The germline gives CDR1 MDHEN, CDR2 SYDVKM. The CDR3 totals 15 residues. The CDR3: CASSSGTGGAETQYF. CDR3 nucleotides: TGTGCCAGCAGTTCCGGGACAGGGGGCGCAGAGACCCAGTACTTC.

Regarding this clone: Germline and junction disagree at one end, which may indicate a read error. The chain combines TRBV28 with TRBJ1-2; D may be TRBD1 (5 bases). The CDR3 extends over 12 amino acids. Germline V CDR1 and CDR2: MDHEN, SYDVKM. The CDR3 DNA sequence: TGTGCCAGCAGCCCCTTGGGTCAGGGTGTTGCCTTC. It yields the protein CASSPLGQGVAF.